These T cell receptor beta chains were read from a single sample in a study of cytomegalovirus exposure and HLA in healthy donors. The method was immunoSEQ multiplex PCR; TCRdb's version includes in-frame clones alone and lacks a portion of them. This sample has some 130,000 clones; roughly three quarters occur once, and the top ten carry 2% to 2.5%. The sample was PBMCs. The receptors were gathered from a man between 25 and 39 years old in good health and CMV-seronegative. Each CDR3 is given with its conserved first and last residue. Each record gives: V gene, J gene, clone size, D gene, CDR3 DNA, CDR3 protein. D genes are given only for firm matches. Expanded clones get a size class; other rows say once, few or many, or leave the size out.

V: TRBV5-4
J: TRBJ2-7
size: once
D: TRBD2
DNA: TGTGCCAGCAGCTTGGCCAGCGGGAGTTACGAGCAGTACTTC
CDR3: CASSLASGSYEQYF

V: TRBV10-3
J: TRBJ2-4
size: NA
D: TRBD1
DNA: TGTGCCATCAGTGCAGCCGGGACAGGGAACATTCAGTACTTC
CDR3: CAISAAGTGNIQYF

V: TRBV7-8
J: TRBJ2-5
size: few
D: NA
DNA: TGTGCCAGCAGCTTGCAGGGGCCGCGCCAAGAGACCCAGTACTTC
CDR3: CASSLQGPRQETQYF

V: TRBV5-1
J: TRBJ2-7
size: NA
D: TRBD2
DNA: TGCGCCAGCAGCTTCGGGACTAGCGGCTCCTACGAGCAGTACTTC
CDR3: CASSFGTSGSYEQYF

V: TRBV5-4
J: TRBJ1-4
size: NA
D: NA
DNA: TGTGCCAGCAGCTTGGGGCTAAGGGGTGAAAAACTGTTTTTT
CDR3: CASSLGLRGEKLFF

V: TRBV7-6
J: TRBJ2-3
size: NA
D: NA
DNA: TGTGCCAGCAGCTTAGTAGGTGGAGGGTCAGATACGCAGTATTTT
CDR3: CASSLVGGGSDTQYF

V: TRBV5-6
J: TRBJ2-7
size: NA
D: TRBD1
DNA: TGTGCCAGCAGCTTGGAGATTACCGGGACAGGGACCTACGAGCAGTACTTC
CDR3: CASSLEITGTGTYEQYF

V: TRBV29-1
J: TRBJ2-3
size: NA
D: NA
DNA: TGCAGCGCCAGGGAGGCCTCTAGCACAGATACGCAGTATTTT
CDR3: CSAREASSTDTQYF

V: TRBV29-1
J: TRBJ2-7
size: NA
D: TRBD2
DNA: TGCAGCGTTGGAGGGAGGGAAAATTCCTACGAGCAGTACTTC
CDR3: CSVGGRENSYEQYF

V: TRBV5-1
J: TRBJ2-3
size: NA
D: NA
DNA: TGCGCCAGCAGCTTGTTAGCGTCGGATACGCAGTATTTT
CDR3: CASSLLASDTQYF

V: TRBV6-5
J: TRBJ1-1
size: NA
D: NA
DNA: TGTGCCAGCAGCCCGACGGGAACAAGTGAAGCTTTCTTT
CDR3: CASSPTGTSEAFF

V: TRBV7-9
J: TRBJ2-3
size: NA
D: NA
DNA: TGTGCCAGCAGCACCACTGGATCGGCGGGAGATACGCAGTATTTT
CDR3: CASSTTGSAGDTQYF

V: TRBV6-1
J: TRBJ2-1
size: once
D: TRBD2
DNA: TGTGCCAGCAGTGAACTAGCGGGAGCGGGTGAGCAGTTCTTC
CDR3: CASSELAGAGEQFF

V: TRBV6-1
J: TRBJ1-5
size: NA
D: NA
DNA: TGTGCCAGCAGTGAAACGACCGGAGGGAGTCAGCCCCAGCATTTT
CDR3: CASSETTGGSQPQHF

V: TRBV5-1
J: TRBJ2-2
size: NA
D: NA
DNA: TGCGCCAGCAGCTTTCCCCAGGGGAACACCGGGGAGCTGTTTTTT
CDR3: CASSFPQGNTGELFF